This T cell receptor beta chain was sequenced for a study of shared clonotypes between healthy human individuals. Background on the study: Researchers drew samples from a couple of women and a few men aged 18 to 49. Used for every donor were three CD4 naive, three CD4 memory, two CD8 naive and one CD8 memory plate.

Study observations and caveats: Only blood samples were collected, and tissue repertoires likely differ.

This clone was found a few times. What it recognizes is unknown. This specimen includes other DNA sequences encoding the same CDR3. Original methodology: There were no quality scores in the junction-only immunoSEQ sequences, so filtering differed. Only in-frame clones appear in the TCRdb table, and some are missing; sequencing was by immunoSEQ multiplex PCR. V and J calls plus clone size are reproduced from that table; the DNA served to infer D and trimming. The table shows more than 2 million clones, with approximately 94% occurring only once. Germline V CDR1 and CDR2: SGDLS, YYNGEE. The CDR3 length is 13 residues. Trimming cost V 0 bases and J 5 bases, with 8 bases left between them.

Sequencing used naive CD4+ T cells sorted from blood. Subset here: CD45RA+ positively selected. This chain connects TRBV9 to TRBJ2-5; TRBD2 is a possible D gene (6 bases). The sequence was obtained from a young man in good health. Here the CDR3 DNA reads TGTGCCAGCAGCGTAGGGGGGAGGGAGACCCAGTACTTC. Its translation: CASSVGGRETQYF.